This T cell receptor beta chain was profiled in a study of cytomegalovirus exposure and HLA in healthy donors. Separate from the roughly 720-subject first cohort was the approximately 120-subject validation cohort, to which the donors belonged. The CDR3 runs to 15 residues. Germline values: CDR1 SNHLY, CDR2 FYNNEI. V was clipped by 6 bases and J by 0 bases, with 12 bases between them. Clones were read by immunoSEQ multiplex PCR, and TCRdb kept only the in-frame ones, dropping some. The sample shows 55,000 to 70,000 clones, 90% to 95% of them seen only once. The chain recombines TRBV2 with TRBJ1-5, with D possibly being TRBD1 (5 bases). The sample taken for sequencing was PBMCs. This receptor was identified in a man younger than 35 in good health and CMV-seronegative. CDR3 sequence (DNA): TGTGCCAGCAGCAGGACACTTTATAGCAATCAGCCCCAGCATTTT. It yields the protein CASSRTLYSNQPQHF.